This TCR beta chain was found in a study of regulatory T cells in long-lasting Graves disease. As for the study in general: Graves' patients, newly diagnosed, had taken antithyroid drugs under 3 months.

The study's findings and limits: Persistent disease showed a preference for TRBV28, TRBJ1-2 and TRBJ2-5.

This clonotype was observed many times. The antigen remains undetermined. CDR3 regions were amplified by Arm-PCR using iRepertoire HTBI primers to build TCR beta libraries. From the multiplex PCR reads, TCRdb called clonotypes with MiXCR, one entry per CDR3 protein. The sample holds roughly 420,000 distinct CDR3 sequences, about 15% seen once. Trimming removed 6 bases at V and 5 bases at J, with 11 bases between. The CDR3 runs 13 residues. Germline V gene data show CDR1 as KGHSH and CDR2 as LQKENI. Time point of the sample: newly diagnosed GD, antithyroid drugs for less than 3 months. Scientists built the TCR library using RNA that was extracted from PBMCs. This sample also belongs to another study, concerning T cells in Graves' hyperthyroidism and ophthalmopathy. That investigation notes: The HTBI set primed first-round TCR CDR3 RT-PCR.

The sequence was collected from a woman aged 45-65 years with Graves disease. The rearrangement joins TRBV18 to TRBJ2-1; D is unresolved. Sequenced here: peripheral blood mononuclear cells (PBMCs), sampled at new diagnosis, from a patient treated with antithyroid drugs. CDR3 in amino acids: CASSPMRNNEQFF. CDR3 nucleotide sequence: TGTGCCAGCTCCCCCATGCGGAACAATGAGCAGTTCTTC.